Reported below is one T cell receptor (beta chain). This sample was included in a study of blood T cell repertoires in COVID-19. Study context: Collection of acute and convalescent COVID-19 samples took place in the United States, Italy and Spain.

Per the original methods: From reference gene primer amplification, estimates of nucleated cell counts were derived. Libraries were prepared by immunoSEQ multiplex PCR; TCRdb keeps only in-frame clonotypes and omits some of them. That table gives V, J and clone size, and the DNA gave D and trimming. Among about 100,000 clones listed, more than 65% were seen once. Germline V CDR1 and CDR2: SQVTM, ANQGSEA. This CDR3 comprises 11 residues. V was trimmed by 6 bases and J by 4 bases, leaving 9 bases between them. The V call is TRBV29-1, the J call TRBJ1-2; TRBD1 is a possible D gene (6 bases). This TCR derives from a woman aged 70 to 79 with acute or convalescent COVID-19. Sample: peripheral blood. CDR3 in DNA: TGCAGCGTCTCAGGGGTCTATGGCTACACCTTC. Its translation: CSVSGVYGYTF.